Listed here is a single TCR beta chain. These data originate in a study of patients and donors after allogeneic stem cell transplantation. Germline values: CDR1 LNHNV, CDR2 YYDKDF (reference sequence). The length of the CDR3 is 15 residues. V trimming: 5 bases; J trimming: 6 bases; junction bases outside the gene matches: 10. TCRdb fed the RT-PCR reads into MiXCR, producing one record per CDR3 protein. The sample has 110,000 or so distinct CDR3 sequences; roughly 37% are singletons. The chain is built from TRBV15 and TRBJ2-1, with TRBD2 identical over 7 bases. The origin of this receptor is a human donor who was either an allogeneic HSCT recipient or a stem cell or donor lymphocyte infusion donor (not recorded which). It is not recorded whose cells these are; they may come from a transplant donor. The sequenced sample was blood, either unsorted or a sorted T cell fraction (not recorded which). The CDR3 nucleotides are TGTGCCACCAGCCGTGGCGGGGGAAACCCCAATGAGCAGTTCTTC. Protein sequence: CATSRGGGNPNEQFF.